The entry that follows covers one T cell receptor (beta chain) sequence. Its antigen is not identified. The sample originates from a study of T cell repertoires in cytomegalovirus infection. Study at large: It was recently identified HLA-C-restricted and well-studied HLA-B-restricted CMV epitopes that the study used. CMV infection and matching HLA type were both indicated by public TCR beta signatures.

Study outcomes and limitations: Across the ex vivo response, the dominant clonotypes were HLA-C-restricted CMV-specific TCR beta clonotypes. Identification of carriers of CMV plus the relevant HLA was performed using cumulative public TCR beta family frequency.

TCRdb analysed the reads with MiXCR anew, one entry per CDR3 protein. The data contain some 130,000 distinct CDR3 sequences, more than 25% of them singletons. This sequence originates from a human donor in good health (CMV status not recorded). Some clones in this sample may be carry-over from other donors' samples. Sample: CD8+ T cells from cultured PBMCs, taken from culture after CMV antigen stimulation.

The CDR3 region is CSVEGQGIDGYTF. The DNA for the CDR3 is TGCAGCGTTGAAGGCCAGGGAATAGATGGCTACACCTTC. The rearrangement uses TRBV29-1 and TRBJ1-2; maybe TRBD1 (5 bases). The germline gives CDR1 SQVTM, CDR2 ANQGSEA. V lost 1 base to trimming and J lost 6 bases, with 12 bases between them. The CDR3 extends over 13 amino acids. Full variable domain (missing parts from reference TRBV29-1 and TRBJ1-2): SAVISQKPSRDICQRGTSLTIQCQVDSQVTMMFWYRQQPGQSLTLIATANQGSEATYESGFVIDKFPISRPNLTFSTLTVSNMSPEDSSIYLCSVEGQGIDGYTFGSGTRLTVV.